This T cell receptor beta chain appears in the sequencing data of a study of OX40 agonist ivuxolimab in advanced cancers. The study in broad terms: The costimulatory receptor OX40 (CD134) was targeted by ivuxolimab, a fully human IgG2 agonistic monoclonal antibody. Patients were allowed to have had prior anti-PD-1, anti-PD-L1 or anti-CTLA-4 therapy, and approximately 39% of the dose-escalation patients had been treated with checkpoint inhibitors. The dose-escalation cohort was 80% to 90% male with a mean age of about 60 years, ranging from 23 to 79. The paper covers the monotherapy dose-escalation part of the phase I ivuxolimab trial, which included N ≈ 50 patients. Intravenous ivuxolimab was administered to patients every 2 weeks at six dose levels: 0.01, 0.1, 0.3, 1.5, 3 and 10 mg/kg. Among the approximately 50 dose-escalation patients, about 20 had hepatocellular carcinoma, 15 or so melanoma, 9 renal cell carcinoma and 9 head and neck cancer. The purpose of peripheral TCRbeta sequencing was to test whether ivuxolimab changed TCR sequence diversity and led to clonal T-cell expansion. Partial responses occurred in three dose-escalation patients, of whom one had hepatocellular carcinoma and two had cutaneous melanoma. Beyond this particular receptor, the publication reports: Clonal expansion of both CD4+ and CD8+ blood T cells was observed from baseline to week 6 at doses 0.1 to 3.0 mg/kg. On average, CD8+ T cells showed more expanded clones than CD4+ T cells after ivuxolimab. In the 0.1-3.0 mg/kg groups, partial responders were among the patients with the lowest normalized peripheral clonal expansion, particularly in CD8+ T cells. Low levels of normalized T-cell clonal expansion were also seen in some patients who did not respond. The antigen specificity of the clonally expanded peripheral T cells was not determined.

V is cut by 3 bases and J by 7 bases, and the space between the germline ends is 21 bases. The CDR3 runs 16 residues from the cysteine to the phenylalanine. Of the read, only the CDR3 DNA is kept; its 48 bases are in frame from base 1. The germline V gene encodes CDR1 MDHEN and CDR2 SYDVKM. With respect to this clone: The clone's antigen remains unknown. Qualities for individual bases were not recorded, and no much larger clone is one base off.

Genomic DNA was extracted from sorted cells for sequencing of the TCRbeta CDR3 region. The immunoSEQ Assay was used to sequence the TCRbeta CDR3 regions. Imported from immuneACCESS, the table was reduced by TCRdb to in-frame sequences with V and J called. These copies leave out some clones; in studies compared against another copy, an unresolved V gene accounts for under half, and the cause of the remainder is not known. The sample table holds just over 80,000 clones, of which roughly 84% were seen once. 0.32% of the sample comes from the top ten. The trial excluded patients who had a history of autoimmune disease or who were on systemic immunosuppression. Peripheral blood for TCR sequencing was collected from all dose cohorts at baseline, on cycle 4 day 1, and on cycle 7 day 1. The samples were drawn from a first-in-human, open-label, multicenter phase I dose-escalation trial of ivuxolimab. The trial enrolled adults with locally advanced or metastatic head and neck squamous cell, hepatocellular, melanoma or renal cell carcinoma. Before TCR sequencing, CD4+ T cells and CD8+ T cells were sorted from peripheral blood as separate populations.

Recombination connected TRBV28 to TRBJ1-2, with the identity of the D gene unclear. The sample here was CD4+ or CD8+ T cells sorted from blood, taken in a trial of the OX40 agonist ivuxolimab. This TCR was sampled from an adult with an advanced solid tumor such as melanoma, head and neck, liver or kidney cancer. The CDR3 sequence is CASSLTMTLYYGGYTF. The nucleotide sequence reads as follows: TGTGCCAGCAGTTTGACCATGACCTTATACTATGGTGGCTACACCTTC.